The rows below give T cell receptor beta chains drawn from one sample of a study of control samples from healthy donors and cancer patients. TCRdb's table, derived via immunoSEQ multiplex PCR, lists solely in-frame clones and lacks some. This table has some 140,000 clones, 88% appearing once. Sequencing input: blood. Source of these receptors: a woman under 40 in good health. Both conserved end residues are part of each CDR3. A D gene is named only where the DNA matches it firmly. Size values are once, few and many counts, or a class for expanded clones, and some rows have none.

D: TRBD1
V: TRBV6-5
J: TRBJ2-7
size: -
length: 12
DNA: TGTGCCAGCAGTCCCCGTGGGGACAGCCAGTACTTC
CDR3: CASSPRGDSQYF

D: -
V: TRBV9
J: TRBJ2-7
size: -
length: 13
DNA: TGTGCCAGCAGCGGGAGGGGGCTCGGCGAGCAGTACTTC
CDR3: CASSGRGLGEQYF

D: -
V: TRBV5-1
J: TRBJ2-2
size: -
length: 13
DNA: TGCGCCAGCAGCTGGGGCCTTACCGGGGAGCTGTTTTTT
CDR3: CASSWGLTGELFF

D: TRBD1
V: TRBV29-1
J: TRBJ2-7
size: -
length: 14
DNA: TGCAGCGTTGGTGGACAACCAAGGGGGCACGAGCAGTACTTC
CDR3: CSVGGQPRGHEQYF

D: -
V: TRBV24-1
J: TRBJ2-7
size: -
length: 16
DNA: TGTGCCACCAGACTAGCCACAGGGAAGGGACCCTACGAGCAGTACTTC
CDR3: CATRLATGKGPYEQYF

D: -
V: TRBV2
J: TRBJ1-2
size: -
length: 11
DNA: TGTGCCAGCAGAAACAGGGAGGGCTACACCTTC
CDR3: CASRNREGYTF

D: -
V: TRBV7-2
J: TRBJ1-5
size: -
length: 15
DNA: TGTGCCAGCAGCTCCAACGGACTGGGCAATCAGCCCCAGCATTTT
CDR3: CASSSNGLGNQPQHF

D: -
V: TRBV28
J: TRBJ1-2
size: -
length: 14
DNA: TGTGCCAGCAGCGATCGACCAGGGCGGTATGGCTACACCTTC
CDR3: CASSDRPGRYGYTF

D: TRBD1
V: TRBV27
J: TRBJ1-1
size: -
length: 15
DNA: TGTGCCAGCAGCCAAGGGACAGGGTACCGCACTGAAGCTTTCTTT
CDR3: CASSQGTGYRTEAFF

D: TRBD2
V: TRBV19
J: TRBJ2-5
size: -
length: 17
DNA: TGTGCCAGTAGTAGGACAGGGACTAGCGGGAAGCAAGAGACCCAGTACTTC
CDR3: CASSRTGTSGKQETQYF

D: -
V: TRBV3-1/TRBV3-2
J: TRBJ2-5
size: -
length: 13
DNA: TGTGCCAGCAGCCCGACTGGCCAGGAGACCCAGTACTTC
CDR3: CASSPTGQETQYF

D: -
V: TRBV5-1
J: TRBJ2-2
size: -
length: 15
DNA: TGCGCCAGCAGCTGGACGGGAAGGGACACCGGGGAGCTGTTTTTT
CDR3: CASSWTGRDTGELFF

D: TRBD1
V: TRBV28
J: TRBJ1-5
size: -
length: 15
DNA: TGTGCCAGCAGATCCGGGACAGGGGAAGATCAGCCCCAGCATTTT
CDR3: CASRSGTGEDQPQHF

D: -
V: TRBV25-1
J: TRBJ2-3
size: -
length: 15
DNA: TGTGCCAGCAGTGATACGTTCGGGGGCACAGATACGCAGTATTTT
CDR3: CASSDTFGGTDTQYF

D: TRBD2
V: TRBV5-4
J: TRBJ2-1
size: -
length: 16
DNA: TGTGCCAGCAGCGGGGGGACTAGCGGGAGGGGAAATGAGCAGTTCTTC
CDR3: CASSGGTSGRGNEQFF

D: -
V: TRBV29-1
J: TRBJ1-4
size: few
length: 14
DNA: TGCAGCGCCGGGGGCAGGGAAGCTAATGAAAAACTGTTTTTT
CDR3: CSAGGREANEKLFF

D: -
V: TRBV6-5
J: TRBJ1-1
size: -
length: 14
DNA: TGTGCCAGCAGTTTTCGGACGGAGAACACTGAAGCTTTCTTT
CDR3: CASSFRTENTEAFF

D: -
V: TRBV6-4
J: TRBJ2-1
size: -
length: 16
DNA: TGTGCCAGCAGTGACTCGGGCGTAGGGGGGTTCAATGAGCAGTTCTTC
CDR3: CASSDSGVGGFNEQFF

D: TRBD1
V: TRBV30
J: TRBJ1-2
size: -
length: 16
DNA: TGTGCCTGGAGTGTATCCTTGCCAGGGGGGGTCTATGGCTACACCTTC
CDR3: CAWSVSLPGGVYGYTF

D: TRBD1
V: TRBV5-1
J: TRBJ1-2
size: -
length: 16
DNA: TGCGCCAGCAGCTTGGTCTCCGGGACAGAGGGCATTGGCTACACCTTC
CDR3: CASSLVSGTEGIGYTF